The 28 T cell receptor beta chains in this list originate from one sample, sequenced in a study of metastatic and nonmetastatic thyroid tumors. TCRdb reanalyzed the PCR reads via MiXCR. There are 70,000 or so clones in the sample; 13% to 15% occur only once, and over 6% lies in the top ten. The entire patient cohort was treatment-naive prior to thyroid surgery. Specimen: blood. The receptors shown here come from a male donor with papillary thyroid cancer or a benign thyroid nodule (not recorded which). Some clones in this sample may be carry-over from other donors' samples.

This clone was counted many times. The chain combines TRBV7-8 with TRBJ2-3, with D possibly being TRBD2 (5 bases). Germline V lookup: CDR1 SGHVS, CDR2 FQNEAQ. The CDR3 spans 15 residues. V gave up 4 bases and J gave up 2 bases, with 13 bases separating them. CDR3 residues: CASSSTFGNTDTQYF. In DNA form, the CDR3 reads TGTGCCAGCAGCTCCACTTTCGGGAACACAGATACGCAGTATTTT.

This clone was recorded at least ten times. The rearrangement uses TRBV30 and TRBJ2-5, with a weak D call TRBD2 (5 bases). CDR1 and CDR2 from the germline V gene are GTSNPN and SVGIG (reference sequence). The CDR3 is 17 amino acids. V lost 1 base, J lost 5 bases, and 23 bases lay in between. In DNA, the CDR3 is TGTGCCTGGAGTGAACTAGTTATGAATCCCCAATCGGAGACCCAGTACTTC. It translates to CAWSELVMNPQSETQYF.

This clone was found many times. The CDR3 DNA reads TGTGCCAGCAGCTTCCTGACAGGGGCTGGGGCCAACGTCCTGACTTTC. It specifies CASSFLTGAGANVLTF. J is TRBJ2-6 and V is TRBV7-2, with 8 nucleotides matching TRBD1. The V segment lost 3 bases and the J segment 2 bases; nucleotides outside the gene matches: 3. The CDR3 spans 16 residues. Germline CDR1 SGHTA, CDR2 FQGNSA.

This clone was observed many times. The J gene is TRBJ2-2, the V gene TRBV27; TRBD2 is a possible D gene (7 bases). Germline V gene data show CDR1 as MNHEY and CDR2 as SMNVEV (reference sequence). The V end was cut by 6 bases, the J end by 4 bases, with 15 bases between. The CDR3 runs to 15 residues. This CDR3 is CASRGSGGGTGELFF. The CDR3 nucleotides are TGTGCCAGCAGAGGGTCGGGGGGCGGCACCGGGGAGCTGTTTTTT.

This clone was seen at least ten times. The CDR3 spells CASSQGTGWYDEQFF. The DNA of the CDR3 is TGCGCCAGCAGCCAAGGTACAGGGTGGTATGATGAGCAGTTCTTC. The rearrangement joins TRBV4-1 to TRBJ2-1; D is possibly TRBD1 (6 bases). The CDR3 is 15 amino acids. The germline V gene has CDR1 MGHRA and CDR2 YSYEKL. The V gene lost 1 base and the J gene lost 8 bases, with 15 bases spanning the gap.

CDR3 DNA: TGTGCCAGCAGGGGGGCGACAGATACGCAGTATTTT. Translating gives CASRGATDTQYF. The chain combines TRBV4-2 with TRBJ2-3; TRBD1 is a possible D gene (6 bases). The length of the CDR3 is 12 residues. V gave up 6 bases and J gave up 3 bases, with 7 bases separating them. Germline V lookup: CDR1 LGHNA, CDR2 YNFKEQ.

In its sample, this clone was seen many times. This sequence joins TRBV5-4 and TRBJ2-1; no clear D. Looked up from germline, CDR1 is SGHNT and CDR2 is YYREEE (reference sequence). The CDR3 runs 15 residues. Deletions cut 0 bases from V and 0 bases from J, with 7 bases between. CDR3 amino acids: CASSLGGGSYNEQFF. CDR3 in DNA: TGTGCCAGCAGCTTGGGTGGTGGCTCCTACAATGAGCAGTTCTTC. The complete variable domain, with remaining parts taken from reference TRBV5-4 and TRBJ2-1, reads ETGVTQSPTHLIKTRGQQVTLRCSSQSGHNTVSWYQQALGQGPQFIFQYYREEENGRGNFPPRFSGLQFPNYSSELNVNALELDDSALYLCASSLGGGSYNEQFFGPGTRLTVL.

This clone was seen many times. This sequence joins TRBV15 and TRBJ1-3; D is undetermined. This CDR3 region has 15 residues. Germline loops: CDR1 LNHNV, CDR2 YYDKDF (reference sequence). V was shortened by 0 bases and J by 1 base, with 7 bases between the two germline ends. CDR3 protein: CATSREYRSGNTIYF. The CDR3 bases are TGTGCCACCAGCAGAGAATATCGATCTGGAAACACCATATATTTT.

At least ten counts were recorded for this clone. CDR3 residues: CASSTVSGRAFF. CDR3 nucleotide sequence: TGTGCCAGTAGCACAGTATCGGGCCGGGCTTTCTTT. V is TRBV19 and J is TRBJ1-1; unclear D gene. The germline CDR1 and CDR2 sequences are LNHDA and SQIVND (reference sequence). The CDR3 extends over 12 amino acids. V lost 6 bases and J 11 bases, leaving 16 bases between the germline ends.

Many counts were recorded for this clone. The V call is TRBV6-1, the J call TRBJ1-2; the match to TRBD1 covers 9 bases. Germline lookup yields CDR1 MNHNS and CDR2 SASEGT. V gave up 5 bases and J gave up 6 bases; unmatched junction bases: 7. The CDR3 is made up of 14 amino acids. The CDR3 bases are TGTGCCAGCAGTCCCCACAGGGGGCCGGATGGCTACACCTTC. Protein sequence: CASSPHRGPDGYTF.

This clone appeared many times. V usage is TRBV11-3 and J usage is TRBJ2-1; 8 bases align to TRBD2. The junction had 16 bases not matched to a gene; V was cut back by 3 bases and J by 6 bases. The CDR3 is 18 residues long. CDR1 is SGHNT and CDR2 is YENEEA in the germline V gene. CDR3 loop: CASSFRRGLGSGINEQFF. CDR3 nucleotides: TGTGCCAGCAGCTTTCGCAGGGGATTGGGTAGCGGGATCAATGAGCAGTTCTTC.

This clone appeared many times. This sequence joins TRBV24-1 and TRBJ2-7; D could derive from TRBD1 or TRBD2 (5 bases each). The CDR3 sequence is 14 residues long. Germline V lookup: CDR1 KGHDR, CDR2 SFDVKD. Trimming cost V 3 bases and J 4 bases, with 12 bases left between them. The chain's CDR3 is CATSDARGFYEQYV. CDR3 coding DNA: TGTGCCACCAGTGATGCGAGGGGATTTTACGAGCAGTACGTC.

This clone was recorded at least ten times. The CDR3 region is CASSSRRGNTEAFF. The CDR3 DNA sequence: TGTGCCAGCAGCTCACGACGGGGGAACACTGAAGCTTTCTTT. The chain employs TRBV7-2 and TRBJ1-1; D gene ambiguous. The V gene's germline CDR1 is SGHTA and CDR2 FQGNSA. The ends were cut back, 4 bases at V and 1 base at J, with 10 bases in the middle. This CDR3 contains 14 residues.

In its sample, this clone was seen many times. CDR3 nucleotide sequence: TGTGCCAGTAAATTAGAGGGGTACACTGAAGCTTTCTTT. Protein product: CASKLEGYTEAFF. The rearrangement joins TRBV19 to TRBJ1-1; D may be TRBD1 (5 bases). The CDR3 extends over 13 amino acids. Trimming took off 7 bases at V and 3 bases at J, with 12 bases between the two ends. Germline CDR1 reads LNHDA; CDR2 reads SQIVND (reference sequence).

This clone was counted ten times or more. The V and J genes are TRBV28 and TRBJ2-3, with D possibly matching TRBD1 (6 bases). Germline V gene data show CDR1 as MDHEN and CDR2 as SYDVKM. This CDR3 spans 17 amino acids. Trimming pared 7 bases from V and 4 bases from J, leaving 24 bases between. DNA for the CDR3: TGTGCCAGCACCACCCTAGGCGCCAGGGGAAAAGCAGATACGCAGTATTTT. Translating it yields CASTTLGARGKADTQYF.

This clone was recorded many times. The chain links TRBV11-2 to TRBJ1-3; D gene uncertain. Trimming stripped 1 base from V and 0 bases from J, with 10 bases between. Germline CDR1 and CDR2: SGHAT and FQNNGV. This CDR3 comprises 16 residues. The CDR3, as DNA: TGTGCCAGCAGCTTAGGGAACAGAGGCTCTGGAAACACCATATATTTT. Amino acid sequence: CASSLGNRGSGNTIYF.

This clone was counted at least ten times. The chain recombines TRBV19 with TRBJ2-5, with a weak D call TRBD2 (6 bases). Germline values: CDR1 LNHDA, CDR2 SQIVND (reference sequence). Trimming left V 8 bases short and J 5 bases short, with 15 bases between. CDR3 length: 13 residues. The CDR3 sequence: CASSNSGRETQYF. As DNA, the CDR3 is TGTGCCAGTTCCAATAGCGGAAGGGAGACCCAGTACTTC.

In its sample, this clone was seen many times. The genes are TRBV20-1 and TRBJ1-6; 7 positions match TRBD1. With 5 bases clipped from V and 7 bases from J, the junction kept 8 bases outside the gene matches. The CDR3 length is 14 residues. Per germline, CDR1 DFQATT and CDR2 SNEGSKA (reference sequence). CDR3 nucleotide sequence: TGCAGTGCTGCCTCCGGGACAGAAAATTCACCCCTCCACTTT. Translating it yields CSAASGTENSPLHF.

The gene calls are TRBV20-1 and TRBJ2-1, with TRBD2 as a possible D gene (6 bases). CDR3 length: 16 residues. Trimming removed 8 bases from V and 0 bases from J, with 20 bases in between. Germline-derived CDR1 and CDR2 are DFQATT and SNEGSKA (reference sequence). This CDR3 is CSTRTIPGSSYNEQFF. In DNA form, the CDR3 reads TGCAGTACTCGAACGATCCCCGGGAGCTCCTACAATGAGCAGTTCTTC.

In its sample, this clone was seen many times. As DNA, the CDR3 is TGCAGTGCCATTAAGGGGGGTATCGGCACTGAAGCTTTCTTT. This translates into CSAIKGGIGTEAFF. This chain uses TRBV20-1 with TRBJ1-1; TRBD1 is a possible D gene (6 bases). Between the trimmed V and J ends, which lost 6 bases and 4 bases, there was a span of 18 bases. The CDR3 is 14 amino acids. The V gene's germline CDR1 is DFQATT and CDR2 SNEGSKA (reference sequence).

This clone was counted many times. The chain uses TRBV11-3 and TRBJ2-3; 10 nucleotides match TRBD2. CDR1 SGHNT and CDR2 YENEEA come from the germline V gene. Trimming took 5 bases from V and 4 from J; bases not matched to a gene: 3. The CDR3 totals 14 residues. Here the CDR3 DNA reads TGTGCCAGCAGCCCAGGACTAGCGGCAGATACGCAGTATTTT. Translated, it gives CASSPGLAADTQYF.

This clone was detected ten times or more. The genes are TRBV6-4 and TRBJ1-3, with unresolved D. The germline V gene encodes CDR1 MRHNA and CDR2 SNTAGT. The CDR3 length is 16 residues. Trimming stripped 6 bases from V and 0 bases from J, with 15 bases between. The CDR3, as DNA: TGTGCCAGCAGGCTTTACATTGGGAGCTCTGGAAACACCATATATTTT. Translated, it gives CASRLYIGSSGNTIYF.

This clone was counted many times. The chain carries TRBV7-9 and TRBJ2-7; tentative D call: TRBD1 (6 bases). Per the germline V gene, CDR1 is SEHNR and CDR2 is FQNEAQ (reference sequence). The CDR3 runs 14 residues. The V gene lost 3 bases and the J gene lost 6 bases, with 15 bases spanning the gap. This CDR3 is CASSLGQGIGEQYV. For the CDR3, the DNA is TGTGCCAGCAGCTTGGGCCAGGGGATTGGCGAGCAGTACGTC.

In this sample, this clone turned up many times. The genes are TRBV5-5 and TRBJ2-3; 7 positions match TRBD2. The CDR3 runs to 16 residues. J gave up 5 bases and V 3 bases, and 12 bases lay outside the gene matches. CDR1 is SGHKS and CDR2 is YYEKEE in the germline V gene (reference sequence). Written as DNA, the CDR3 is TGTGCCAGCAGCTGGTTGGCGGGAGTTCCTGAAGATACGCAGTATTTT. This codes for CASSWLAGVPEDTQYF.

This clone was observed many times. The chain links TRBV7-9 to TRBJ2-7; D tentatively fits TRBD1 or TRBD2 (5 bases each). V lost 4 bases and J lost 2, with 12 bases in between. The CDR3 consists of 14 residues. Germline assignment: CDR1 SEHNR and CDR2 FQNEAQ (reference sequence). CDR3: CASSSGTSTYEQYF. In nucleotides, the CDR3 is TGTGCCAGCAGCTCAGGGACCTCGACCTACGAGCAGTACTTC.

This clone has a handful of counts. V and J are TRBV6-5 and TRBJ1-1, with 7 positions matching TRBD1. The CDR3 runs 14 residues. The V segment lost 4 bases and the J segment 7 bases; nucleotides outside the gene matches: 9. Per germline, CDR1 MNHEY and CDR2 SVGAGI. The CDR3 DNA reads TGTGCCAGCAGTTTACAGTTTCAGGGGGGTGAAGCTTTCTTT. Encoded protein: CASSLQFQGGEAFF.

This clone was counted between two and nine times. CDR3 in DNA: TGTGCCAGCAGTTACTCGGGCACAGTGACTTCTGGAAACACCATATATTTT. Translated: CASSYSGTVTSGNTIYF. The chain joins TRBV6-2 or TRBV6-3 to TRBJ1-3; D call uncertain. V lost 0 bases, J lost 1 base, and 13 bases lay in between. This CDR3 spans 17 amino acids. The germline V gene encodes CDR1 MNHEY and CDR2 SVGEGT.

In its sample, this clone is medium-sized. The V gene is TRBV10-3, the J gene TRBJ2-7; TRBD2 matches at 13 bases. Germline V CDR1 and CDR2: ENHRY, SYGVKD. CDR3 length: 15 amino acids. With 5 bases clipped from V and 4 bases from J, the junction kept 5 bases outside the gene matches. The CDR3 region is CAISLGTSGDYEQYF. The CDR3, as DNA: TGTGCCATCAGTCTGGGGACTAGCGGGGATTACGAGCAGTACTTC.